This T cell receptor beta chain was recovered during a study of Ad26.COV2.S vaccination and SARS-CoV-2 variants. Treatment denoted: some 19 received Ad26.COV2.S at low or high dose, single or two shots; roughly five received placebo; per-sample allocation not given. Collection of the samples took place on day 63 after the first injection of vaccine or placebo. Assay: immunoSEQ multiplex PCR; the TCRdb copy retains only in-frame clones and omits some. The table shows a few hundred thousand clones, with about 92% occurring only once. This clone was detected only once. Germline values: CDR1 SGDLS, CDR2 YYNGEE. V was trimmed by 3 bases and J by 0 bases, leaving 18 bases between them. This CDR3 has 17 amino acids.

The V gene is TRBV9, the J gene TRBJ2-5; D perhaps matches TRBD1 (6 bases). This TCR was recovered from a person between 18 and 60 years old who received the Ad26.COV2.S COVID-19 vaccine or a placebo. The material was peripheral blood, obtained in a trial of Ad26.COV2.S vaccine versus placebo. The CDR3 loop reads CASSADPGWTDQETQYF. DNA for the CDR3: TGTGCCAGCAGCGCCGACCCAGGGTGGACAGACCAAGAGACCCAGTACTTC.